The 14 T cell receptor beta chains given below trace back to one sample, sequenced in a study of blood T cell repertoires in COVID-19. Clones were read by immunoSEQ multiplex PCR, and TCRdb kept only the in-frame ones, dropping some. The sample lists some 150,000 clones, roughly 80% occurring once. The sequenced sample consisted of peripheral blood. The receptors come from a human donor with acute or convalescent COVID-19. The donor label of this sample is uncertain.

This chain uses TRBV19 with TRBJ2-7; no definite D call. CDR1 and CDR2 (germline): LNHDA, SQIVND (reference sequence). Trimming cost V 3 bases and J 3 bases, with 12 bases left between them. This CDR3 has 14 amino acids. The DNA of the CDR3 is TGTGCCAGTAGTATTAGAGGAGCTTTCTACGAGCAGTACTTC. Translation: CASSIRGAFYEQYF.

In DNA form, the CDR3 reads TGTGCCAGCAGCATGGGCCCGGGGCGGGGATTGGTAAATGAGCAGTTCTTC. Translation gives CASSMGPGRGLVNEQFF. The V gene is TRBV5-5, the J gene TRBJ2-1; TRBD2 is a possible D gene (6 bases). The V end lost 4 bases, the J end lost 7 bases, and 24 bases lay between the germline ends. The CDR3 length is 17 residues. CDR1 and CDR2 (germline): SGHKS, YYEKEE (reference sequence).

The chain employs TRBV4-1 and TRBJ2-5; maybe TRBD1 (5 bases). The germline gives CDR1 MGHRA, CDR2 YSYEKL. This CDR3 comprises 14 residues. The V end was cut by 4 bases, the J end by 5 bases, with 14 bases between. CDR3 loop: CASSPGGAGETQYF. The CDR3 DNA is TGCGCCAGCAGCCCCGGTGGGGCCGGGGAGACCCAGTACTTC.

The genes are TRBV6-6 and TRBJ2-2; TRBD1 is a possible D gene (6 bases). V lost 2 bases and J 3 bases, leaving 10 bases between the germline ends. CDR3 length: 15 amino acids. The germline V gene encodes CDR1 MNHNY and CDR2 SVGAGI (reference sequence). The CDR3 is CASSYRAGDTGELFF. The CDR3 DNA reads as TGTGCCAGCAGTTACCGGGCAGGGGACACCGGGGAGCTGTTTTTT.

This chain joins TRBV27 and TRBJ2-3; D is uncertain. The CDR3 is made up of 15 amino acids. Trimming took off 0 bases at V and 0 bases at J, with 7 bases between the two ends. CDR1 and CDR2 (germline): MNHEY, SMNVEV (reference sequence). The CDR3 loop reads CASSLSGLSTDTQYF. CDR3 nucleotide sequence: TGTGCCAGCAGTTTATCGGGCCTTAGCACAGATACGCAGTATTTT.

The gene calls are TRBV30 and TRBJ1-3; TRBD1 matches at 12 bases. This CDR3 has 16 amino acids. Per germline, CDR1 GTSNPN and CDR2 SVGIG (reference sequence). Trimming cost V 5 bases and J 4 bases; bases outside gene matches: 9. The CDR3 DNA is TGTGCCTGGGATCCCGGGACAGGGGGCGCCGGAAACACCATATATTTT. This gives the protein CAWDPGTGGAGNTIYF.

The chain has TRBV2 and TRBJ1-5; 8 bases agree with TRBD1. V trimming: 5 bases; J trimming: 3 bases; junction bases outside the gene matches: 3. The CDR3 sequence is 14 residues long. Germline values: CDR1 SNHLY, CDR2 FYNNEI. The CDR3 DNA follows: TGTGCCAGCAGTCGACAGGGGCCCAATCAGCCCCAGCATTTT. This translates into CASSRQGPNQPQHF. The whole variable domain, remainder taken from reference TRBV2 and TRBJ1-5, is EPEVTQTPSHQVTQMGQEVILRCVPISNHLYFYWYRQILGQKVEFLVSFYNNEISEKSEIFDDQFSVERPDGSNFTLKIRSTKLEDSAMYFCASSRQGPNQPQHFGDGTRLSIL.

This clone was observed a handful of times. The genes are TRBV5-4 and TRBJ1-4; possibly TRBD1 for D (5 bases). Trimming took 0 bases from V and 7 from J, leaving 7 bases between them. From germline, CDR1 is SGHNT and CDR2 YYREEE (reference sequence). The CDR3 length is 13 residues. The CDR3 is CASSLGQSEKLFF. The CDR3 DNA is TGTGCCAGCAGCTTGGGACAGAGTGAAAAACTGTTTTTT.

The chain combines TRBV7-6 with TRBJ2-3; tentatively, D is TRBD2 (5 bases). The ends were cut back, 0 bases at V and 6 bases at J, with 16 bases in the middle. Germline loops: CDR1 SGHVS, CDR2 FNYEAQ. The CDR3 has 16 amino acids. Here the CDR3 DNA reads TGTGCCAGCAGCTTAGCGGACTTCCTAGGCGGCGATACGCAGTATTTT. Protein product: CASSLADFLGGDTQYF.

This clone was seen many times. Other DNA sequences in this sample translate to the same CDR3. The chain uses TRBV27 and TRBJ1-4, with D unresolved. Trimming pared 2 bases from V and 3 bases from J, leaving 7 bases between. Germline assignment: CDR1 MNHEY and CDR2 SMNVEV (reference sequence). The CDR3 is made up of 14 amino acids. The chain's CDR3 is CASSLGQSNEKLFF. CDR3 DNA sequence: TGTGCCAGCAGTTTAGGGCAGTCTAATGAAAAACTGTTTTTT.

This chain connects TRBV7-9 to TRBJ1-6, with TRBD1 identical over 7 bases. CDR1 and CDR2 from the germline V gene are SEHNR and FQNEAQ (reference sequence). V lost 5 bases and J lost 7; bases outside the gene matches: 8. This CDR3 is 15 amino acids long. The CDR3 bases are TGTGCCAGCAGCCGGCCGGACAGGTTGAATTCACCCCTCCACTTT. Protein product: CASSRPDRLNSPLHF.

The chain's CDR3 is CASSEVGSSYEQYV. The CDR3 DNA reads TGTGCCAGCAGTGAAGTGGGGAGCTCCTACGAGCAGTACGTC. V usage is TRBV6-1 and J usage is TRBJ2-7; tentative D call: TRBD2 (5 bases). Trimming left V 1 base short and J 0 bases short, with 7 bases between. The CDR3 is made up of 14 amino acids. Per germline, CDR1 MNHNS and CDR2 SASEGT.

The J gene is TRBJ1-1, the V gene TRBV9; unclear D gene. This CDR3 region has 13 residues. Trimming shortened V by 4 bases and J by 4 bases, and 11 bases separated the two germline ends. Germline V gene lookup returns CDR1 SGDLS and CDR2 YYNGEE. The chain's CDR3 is CASSPQSGTEAFF. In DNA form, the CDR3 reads TGTGCCAGCAGCCCTCAGTCTGGCACTGAAGCTTTCTTT.

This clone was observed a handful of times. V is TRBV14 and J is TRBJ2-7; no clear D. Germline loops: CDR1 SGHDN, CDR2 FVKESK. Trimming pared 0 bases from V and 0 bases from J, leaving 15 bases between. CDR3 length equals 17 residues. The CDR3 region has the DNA TGTGCCAGCAGCCAAGAGAGCTGGCGGTTCAGCTCCTACGAGCAGTACTTC. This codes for CASSQESWRFSSYEQYF.